Listed below are T cell receptor beta chains from one sample, sequenced in a study of CD8+CD57+ T cells in acquired aplastic anemia. TCRdb processed the reads anew with MiXCR; each CDR3 protein has one entry. This table has about 200,000 distinct CDR3 sequences, roughly 35% appearing once. Sequencing input: sorted CD4+, CD8+, or CD8+CD57+ T cells (not recorded which) from PBMCs. Receptor source: a human donor in good health, serving as a control. The CDR3 runs from the conserved cysteine through the conserved F or W. The order of the fields is V gene, J gene, CDR3 protein.

v_call: TRBV2
j_call: TRBJ2-3
cdr3_aa: CASVRDRESDTQYF

v_call: TRBV11-2
j_call: TRBJ2-7
cdr3_aa: CASSLIGLAGGNEQYF

v_call: TRBV6-6
j_call: TRBJ1-1
cdr3_aa: CASSYSFRQSAAFF

v_call: TRBV2
j_call: TRBJ2-7
cdr3_aa: CASSFERGAYEQYF

v_call: TRBV15
j_call: TRBJ2-5
cdr3_aa: CATSRDRGSRETQYF

v_call: TRBV7-8
j_call: TRBJ1-5
cdr3_aa: CASSFSLIQPQHF

v_call: TRBV20-1
j_call: TRBJ2-1
cdr3_aa: CSAENAGTGDGRGYNEQFF

v_call: TRBV5-1
j_call: TRBJ1-4
cdr3_aa: CASSFGGDGKLFF

v_call: TRBV2
j_call: TRBJ2-7
cdr3_aa: CASSDSKGDYEQYF

v_call: TRBV6-1
j_call: TRBJ1-2
cdr3_aa: CASSQTWGSYTF

v_call: TRBV9
j_call: TRBJ2-7
cdr3_aa: CASSVGYAISYEQYF

v_call: TRBV29-1
j_call: TRBJ1-2
cdr3_aa: CSVEEARGSGGYTF

v_call: TRBV19
j_call: TRBJ1-1
cdr3_aa: CASSMRQGARMNTEAFF

v_call: TRBV7-2
j_call: TRBJ2-5
cdr3_aa: CTSSSSGLAETQYF

v_call: TRBV27
j_call: TRBJ1-5
cdr3_aa: CASLPSVGSNQPQHF

v_call: TRBV7-9
j_call: TRBJ1-2
cdr3_aa: CASSPGQGAYGYTF

v_call: TRBV2
j_call: TRBJ2-7
cdr3_aa: CASSEEGGGAYEQYF

v_call: TRBV20-1
j_call: TRBJ1-4
cdr3_aa: CSARDKRQGNEKLFF

v_call: TRBV20-1
j_call: TRBJ2-1
cdr3_aa: CSARGSGRGGNEQFF

v_call: TRBV5-5
j_call: TRBJ1-4
cdr3_aa: CASSLLRGGEKLFF

v_call: TRBV2
j_call: TRBJ2-7
cdr3_aa: CASSGAGGGREQYF

v_call: TRBV28
j_call: TRBJ2-1
cdr3_aa: CASSVRRGQGSYNEQFF

v_call: TRBV5-1
j_call: TRBJ2-5
cdr3_aa: CASSSGQPQETQYF

v_call: TRBV11-2
j_call: TRBJ2-1
cdr3_aa: CASSFTGGPYTEQFF

v_call: TRBV7-2
j_call: TRBJ2-1
cdr3_aa: CASSLEGGHEQFF

v_call: TRBV7-2
j_call: TRBJ2-7
cdr3_aa: CASSFGSQSVGNEQYF

v_call: TRBV10-1
j_call: TRBJ2-7
cdr3_aa: CASSDGPGEQYF

v_call: TRBV7-9
j_call: TRBJ1-2
cdr3_aa: CASSLAGFGVLQDYGYTF

v_call: TRBV29-1
j_call: TRBJ2-4
cdr3_aa: CSVVQTSGSYIQYF

v_call: TRBV10-3
j_call: TRBJ1-1
cdr3_aa: CAISESRGLNTEAFF

v_call: TRBV25-1
j_call: TRBJ2-5
cdr3_aa: CASGGADFQETQYF

v_call: TRBV5-4
j_call: TRBJ2-7
cdr3_aa: CASTPDRREGHEQYF

v_call: TRBV15
j_call: TRBJ2-6
cdr3_aa: CATQGASGANVLTF

v_call: TRBV29-1
j_call: TRBJ2-7
cdr3_aa: CSARDRGQNEQYF

v_call: TRBV6-1
j_call: TRBJ1-6
cdr3_aa: CASINRNSPLHF

v_call: TRBV19
j_call: TRBJ2-7
cdr3_aa: CASSIGSLYEQYF

v_call: TRBV15
j_call: TRBJ2-5
cdr3_aa: CATSHLAGVEETQYF

v_call: TRBV20-1
j_call: TRBJ2-7
cdr3_aa: CSADGGARVEQYF